What follows describes a single T cell receptor (beta chain). What antigen it recognizes has not been identified. No clone much larger than this one lies a single base away; base qualities are absent. The sample belongs to a study of technical replicates of blood from a handful of donors (dated by TCRdb to 2015 to 2018). Library generation was performed with the immunoSEQ multiplex PCR assay. The immuneACCESS repertoire file appears here via TCRdb, limited to in-frame rearrangements. These files lack a portion of the clones; in checked studies, under half of the deficit traces to unresolved V genes, and the cause of the others is not known. The sample contains about 94,000 clones, 90% to 96% of them found a single time. About 0.24% of the sample comes from the top ten. A distance of 5 bases separates the germline ends of V and J, which lose 2 bases and 3 bases respectively. Via the germline V gene (reference sequence), CDR1 is DFQATT and CDR2 SNEGSKA. The CDR3 runs 11 residues from the cysteine to the phenylalanine. Only the CDR3 DNA stays, 33 bases, in frame from base 1.

Sequenced sample: T cells isolated from PBMCs. The chain employs TRBV20-1 and TRBJ2-7; no D segment can be confidently identified. The clonotype was recovered from a human donor in good health. The nucleotide sequence reads TGCAGTGCTAGATCCTACTACGAGCAGTACTTC. It translates as CSARSYYEQYF.